Each of the 27 T cell receptor beta chains below was sequenced from the same sample in a study of siplizumab effects on memory and regulatory T cells (dated by TCRdb to between 2018 and 2021). The library was built by means of the immunoSEQ multiplex PCR assay. The source is immuneACCESS, and TCRdb retained only in-frame sequences with V and J called. Part of the clones is not carried over; for the studies checked, unresolved V genes explain less than half of this, and the remainder is unexplained. The sample table holds some 100,000 clones, of which roughly 91% were seen once. The ten largest make up about 12% of the sample. Sequenced: non-Treg CD4+ T cells sorted from blood. The sample's cell subset or site, from its label and the paper: FACS-sorted unstimulated CD4+ non-regulatory T cells. The receptors come from a human donor in good health.

This chain joins TRBV7-2 and TRBJ2-2; D is undetermined. The V and J ends lost 5 bases and 1 base respectively, with 8 bases between them. The germline CDR1 and CDR2 sequences are SGHTA and FQGNSA. The CDR3 consists of 14 residues. The CDR3 bases are TGTGCCAGCAGCGAAGACTGGAACACCGGGGAGCTGTTTTTT. Residues: CASSEDWNTGELFF. The full variable domain, its missing parts supplied by reference TRBV7-2 and TRBJ2-2, is GAGVSQSPSNKVTEKGKDVELRCDPISGHTALYWYRQSLGQGLEFLIYFQGNSAPDKSGLPSDRFSAERTGGSVSTLTIQRTQQEDSAVYLCASSEDWNTGELFFGEGSRLTVL.

This chain connects TRBV29-1 to TRBJ1-2, with 8 bases lining up with TRBD1. Germline V lookup: CDR1 SQVTM, CDR2 ANQGSEA. V trimming: 1 base; J trimming: 8 bases; junction bases outside the gene matches: 6. This CDR3 has 13 residues. The DNA of the CDR3 is TGCAGCGTTGAAGTTCAGGGGGCGGGAGGCTACACCTTC. The encoded protein is CSVEVQGAGGYTF.

The chain joins TRBV6-1 to TRBJ2-7; 15 positions match TRBD2. The CDR3 spans 13 residues. CDR1 and CDR2 (germline): MNHNS, SASEGT. Unmatched junction bases numbered 8, after V lost 10 bases and J lost 10 bases. CDR3 sequence: CATLGLAGGKQYF. In nucleotides, the CDR3 is TGTGCCACCCTAGGACTAGCGGGAGGGAAACAGTACTTC.

The rearrangement joins TRBV7-3 to TRBJ2-3; TRBD2 matches 7 bases. The germline V gene has CDR1 SGHTA and CDR2 FQGTGA. The ends lost 8 bases at V and 1 base at J; junction bases unmatched: 6. The CDR3 extends over 14 amino acids. For the CDR3, the DNA is TGTGCCAGCCGGCAGGCGGGGGGCACAGATACGCAGTATTTT. Protein: CASRQAGGTDTQYF. The whole variable domain, filled in from reference TRBV7-3 and TRBJ2-3, reads GAGVSQTPSNKVTEKGKYVELRCDPISGHTALYWYRQSLGQGPEFLIYFQGTGAADDSGLPNDRFFAVRPEGSVSTLKIQRTERGDSAVYLCASRQAGGTDTQYFGPGTRLTVL.

The rearrangement uses TRBV28 and TRBJ2-2; D gene ambiguous. The germline V and J ends were trimmed by 4 bases and 4 bases, with 10 bases remaining between them. The CDR3 has 14 residues. Germline assignment: CDR1 MDHEN and CDR2 SYDVKM. The CDR3 is CASSSGRTTGELFF. CDR3 nucleotide sequence: TGTGCCAGCAGTTCCGGACGGACCACCGGGGAGCTGTTTTTT.

The V gene is TRBV25-1, the J gene TRBJ2-3; 11 positions agree with TRBD2. Germline V lookup: CDR1 MGHDK, CDR2 SYGVNS. J gave up 4 bases and V 4 bases, and 4 bases lay outside the gene matches. The CDR3 consists of 15 residues. The CDR3 here is CASSAISGRADTQYF. The CDR3 DNA reads TGTGCCAGCAGTGCGATTAGCGGGAGGGCAGATACGCAGTATTTT.

This chain joins TRBV18 and TRBJ2-5, with D perhaps TRBD2 (5 bases). Per the germline V gene, CDR1 is KGHSH and CDR2 is LQKENI. This CDR3 contains 15 residues. The V gene lost 5 bases and the J gene lost 5 bases, with 18 bases spanning the gap. The CDR3 protein is CASSGPRQRRETQYF. In DNA form, the CDR3 reads TGTGCCAGCTCAGGTCCGAGGCAGCGGAGGGAGACCCAGTACTTC. Together with reference TRBV18 and TRBJ2-5, the CDR3 gives the full variable domain: NAGVMQNPRHLVRRRGQEARLRCSPMKGHSHVYWYRQLPEEGLKFMVYLQKENIIDESGMPKERFSAEFPKEGPSILRIQQVVRGDSAAYFCASSGPRQRRETQYFGPGTRLLVL.

The V gene is TRBV14, the J gene TRBJ1-3, with D unresolved. CDR3 length equals 13 residues. V lost 6 bases and J 0 bases, leaving 6 bases between the germline ends. Germline lookup yields CDR1 SGHDN and CDR2 FVKESK. The CDR3 DNA is TGTGCCAGCAGGGCAGGCTCTGGAAACACCATATATTTT. It is translated as CASRAGSGNTIYF.

The CDR3 reads CASSDGGLKQFF. CDR3 DNA: TGTGCCAGCAGTGATGGGGGGCTGAAACAGTTCTTC. This chain links TRBV25-1 with TRBJ2-1; D assignment may be TRBD1 or TRBD2 (6 bases each). Looked up from germline, CDR1 is MGHDK and CDR2 is SYGVNS. The CDR3 is 12 amino acids. V gave up 3 bases and J gave up 13 bases, with 13 bases separating them.

The V call is TRBV5-1, the J call TRBJ2-1, with TRBD1 matching over 7 bases. The CDR3 is 16 residues long. CDR1 SGHRS and CDR2 YFSETQ come from the germline V gene. The junction had 12 bases not matched to a gene; V was cut back by 5 bases and J by 4 bases. The CDR3 loop is CASRKETGTAYNEQFF. The DNA for the CDR3 is TGCGCCAGCAGGAAAGAAACCGGGACAGCTTACAATGAGCAGTTCTTC.

The CDR3 loop reads CASSAGLGQPHTGELFF. CDR3 DNA: TGTGCCAGCAGTGCAGGTCTGGGACAGCCACACACCGGGGAGCTGTTTTTT. The chain links TRBV25-1 to TRBJ2-2; 7 positions agree with TRBD1. The germline V gene encodes CDR1 MGHDK and CDR2 SYGVNS. The ends lost 4 bases at V and 3 bases at J; junction bases unmatched: 11. There are 17 residues in the CDR3.

The chain links TRBV2 to TRBJ2-5, with D maybe TRBD1 (6 bases). This CDR3 has 15 amino acids. Per germline, CDR1 SNHLY and CDR2 FYNNEI. V lost 3 bases and J lost 5, with 16 bases in between. CDR3 protein: CASSDDRTGGETQYF. The CDR3 nucleotides read TGTGCCAGCAGTGATGACAGGACCGGCGGGGAGACCCAGTACTTC.

This clone has more than one count but fewer than ten. The chain has TRBV13 and TRBJ1-4; D not resolved. The CDR3 has 14 amino acids. The V end lost 3 bases, the J end lost 0 bases, and 5 bases lay between the germline ends. CDR1 PRHDT and CDR2 FYEKMQ come from the germline V gene (reference sequence). The CDR3 is CASSFRTTNEKLFF. The CDR3 nucleotides are TGTGCCAGCAGCTTCAGGACAACTAATGAAAAACTGTTTTTT.

Only a few counts were recorded for this clone. The chain recombines TRBV2 with TRBJ1-5; unclear D gene. Trimming removed 4 bases at V and 1 base at J, with 8 bases between. This CDR3 contains 14 residues. Germline V gene sequence: CDR1 SNHLY, CDR2 FYNNEI. The CDR3 nucleotides read TGTGCCAGCAGTGTTTTAGGGAGCAATCAGCCCCAGCATTTT. Its translation: CASSVLGSNQPQHF. The entire variable domain, with the rest obtained from reference TRBV2 and TRBJ1-5, is as follows: EPEVTQTPSHQVTQMGQEVILRCVPISNHLYFYWYRQILGQKVEFLVSFYNNEISEKSEIFDDQFSVERPDGSNFTLKIRSTKLEDSAMYFCASSVLGSNQPQHFGDGTRLSIL.

Details on this clone: One junction end disagrees with the germline gene, perhaps due to a read error. The V gene is TRBV7-7, the J gene TRBJ2-2; a possible D gene is TRBD1 (5 bases). Germline CDR1 and CDR2: SSHAT and FNYEAQ (reference sequence). This CDR3 spans 13 amino acids. CDR3 amino acids: CASSLAGTGELFF. The DNA for the CDR3 is TGTGCTAGCAGCTTAGCAGGGACCGGGGAGCTGTTTTTT.

The J gene is TRBJ2-7, the V gene TRBV13; maybe TRBD1 (6 bases). Trimming cost V 7 bases and J 1 base, with 8 bases left between them. Germline lookup yields CDR1 PRHDT and CDR2 FYEKMQ (reference sequence). This CDR3 spans 12 amino acids. In DNA form, the CDR3 reads TGTGCCAGCAAGAGGGGGTCCTACGAGCAGTACTTC. Encoded protein: CASKRGSYEQYF.

V gene TRBV5-1 combines with J gene TRBJ2-7; weak D call: TRBD2 (6 bases). The CDR3 runs to 14 residues. CDR1 SGHRS and CDR2 YFSETQ come from the germline V gene. V lost 0 bases and J 0 bases, leaving 7 bases between the germline ends. The CDR3 bases are TGCGCCAGCAGCTTGGTCGGGAGCTCCTACGAGCAGTACTTC. It codes for CASSLVGSSYEQYF.

The chain combines TRBV7-9 with TRBJ2-5, with a possible D match to TRBD1 (6 bases). This CDR3 contains 14 residues. The germline V gene encodes CDR1 SEHNR and CDR2 FQNEAQ (reference sequence). Trimming shortened V by 5 bases and J by 5 bases, and 15 bases separated the two germline ends. The CDR3 sequence is CASSPGQSRETQYF. DNA of the CDR3: TGTGCCAGCAGCCCAGGACAGTCTCGGGAGACCCAGTACTTC.

The CDR3 loop reads CASSLARSGRSSYEQYF. The CDR3 DNA follows: TGTGCCAGCAGCTTAGCCCGGTCCGGCAGGAGCTCCTACGAGCAGTACTTC. This chain uses TRBV11-3 with TRBJ2-7, with D unresolved. CDR3 length: 17 amino acids. Trimming took off 1 base at V and 0 bases at J, with 16 bases between the two ends. Germline lookup yields CDR1 SGHNT and CDR2 YENEEA. Supplemented by reference TRBV11-3 and TRBJ2-7, the full variable domain reads EAGVVQSPRYKIIEKKQPVAFWCNPISGHNTLYWYLQNLGQGPELLIRYENEEAVDDSQLPKDRFSAERLKGVDSTLKIQPAELGDSAVYLCASSLARSGRSSYEQYFGPGTRLTVT.

Here the CDR3 DNA reads TGTGCCAGTAGTATGATCGTAGGTGTTAGCAATCAGCCCCAGCATTTT. This encodes CASSMIVGVSNQPQHF. The rearrangement joins TRBV19 to TRBJ1-5; D gene unclear. Between the trimmed V and J ends, which lost 3 bases and 0 bases, there was a span of 12 bases. CDR1 and CDR2 from the germline V gene are LNHDA and SQIVND (reference sequence). The CDR3 spans 16 residues.

This clone showed up just once. The rearrangement links TRBV7-2 to TRBJ2-5; 10 bases align to TRBD2. The junction had 6 bases not matched to a gene; V was cut back by 6 bases and J by 5 bases. CDR3 length: 14 amino acids. CDR1 is SGHTA, CDR2 FQGNSA, per germline. CDR3 coding DNA: TGTGCCAGCAGAAGCGGGAGGGCCAAGGAGACCCAGTACTTC. Encoded protein: CASRSGRAKETQYF.

This rearrangement joins TRBV6-1 to TRBJ2-7; the match to TRBD2 covers 13 bases. This CDR3 has 14 amino acids. V lost 4 bases, J lost 5 bases, and 2 bases stayed unmatched. Germline CDR1 reads MNHNS; CDR2 reads SASEGT. The CDR3 nucleotides are TGTGCCAGCAGTGTTACTAGCGGGAGGGACGAGCAGTACTTC. Its protein product is CASSVTSGRDEQYF.

V gene TRBV9 combines with J gene TRBJ2-6; possibly TRBD1 for D (6 bases). The V gene's germline CDR1 is SGDLS and CDR2 YYNGEE. The CDR3 loop spans 19 amino acids. V lost 0 bases and J lost 0, with 16 bases in between. CDR3 in amino acids: CASSVGLRQAFSGANVLTF. DNA for the CDR3: TGTGCCAGCAGCGTAGGATTGCGACAGGCTTTCTCTGGGGCCAACGTCCTGACTTTC. Full variable domain (remainder filled in from reference TRBV9 and TRBJ2-6): DSGVTQTPKHLITATGQRVTLRCSPRSGDLSVYWYQQSLDQGLQFLIQYYNGEERAKGNILERFSAQQFPDLHSELNLSSLELGDSALYFCASSVGLRQAFSGANVLTFGAGSRLTVL.

The chain uses TRBV7-8 and TRBJ2-1, with TRBD2 matching 8 bases. V lost 6 bases to trimming and J lost 6 bases; unmatched junction nucleotides: 10. CDR3 length equals 15 residues. Germline V CDR1 and CDR2: SGHVS, FQNEAQ. The CDR3 region is CASRSTPGRGNEQFF. The CDR3 region has the DNA TGTGCCAGCAGATCGACACCCGGGAGGGGCAATGAGCAGTTCTTC.

This chain connects TRBV5-6 to TRBJ2-5; no firm D call. Trimming removed 2 bases from V and 2 bases from J, with 10 bases in between. This CDR3 spans 14 amino acids. Germline V gives CDR1 SGHDT, CDR2 YYEEEE. The CDR3 region has the DNA TGTGCCAGCAGCTTCCGGGCAGCTCAAGAGACCCAGTACTTC. Encoded protein: CASSFRAAQETQYF.

The chain combines TRBV27 with TRBJ1-2; D call uncertain. CDR1 is MNHEY and CDR2 is SMNVEV in the germline V gene (reference sequence). Trimming cost V 5 bases and J 8 bases, with 9 bases left between them. The CDR3 covers 11 residues. Here the CDR3 DNA reads TGTGCCAGCAGTCCGGGCTGGGGCTACACCTTC. Residues: CASSPGWGYTF.

The chain has TRBV5-1 and TRBJ1-2; D is undetermined. V shed 1 base and J shed 7 bases, with 11 bases lying between them. Germline CDR1 reads SGHRS; CDR2 reads YFSETQ. The CDR3 is 13 residues long. In nucleotides, the CDR3 is TGCGCCAGCAGCTTGAACACCGCTGGTGGCTACACCTTC. It codes for CASSLNTAGGYTF.